These T cell receptor beta chains were read from a single sample in a study of T-cell reconstitution after alpha-beta-depleted transplantation in children. TCRdb used MiXCR to reprocess the PCR reads, holding one entry per CDR3 protein. Here the sample spans about 400,000 distinct CDR3 sequences, about a fifth being singletons. The sequencing here drew on PBMCs from the stem cell graft donor, taken from the stem cell graft. These receptors were taken from a human donor who donated a stem cell graft to a child with acute myeloid leukemia. The CDR3 runs from the conserved cysteine through the conserved F or W. D genes are given only for firm matches. Size values are once, few and many counts, or a class for expanded clones, and some rows have none.

d_gene,abundance,v_gene,j_gene,CDR3nt,CDR3aa
TRBD2,few,TRBV7-2,TRBJ2-1,TGTGCCAGCAGCTCCGTCGGTAGCGGGAGCTACAATGAGCAGTTCTTC,CASSSVGSGSYNEQFF
-,many,TRBV4-3,TRBJ2-2,TGCGCCAGCAGTCCGCGACTTCTCACCGGGGAGCTGTTTTTT,CASSPRLLTGELFF
-,many,TRBV29-1,TRBJ2-3,TGCAGCGGACTACGGGCAGATACGCAGTATTTT,CSGLRADTQYF
-,many,TRBV9,TRBJ2-2,TGTGCCAGCAGCCGAGGGCAGGGTAGAACCGGGGAGCTGTTTTTT,CASSRGQGRTGELFF
TRBD1,-,TRBV7-9,TRBJ2-7,TGTGCCAGCAGCCGCCGGCAGGGGGACGAGCAGTACTTC,CASSRRQGDEQYF
-,few,TRBV6-5,TRBJ2-7,TGTGCCAGCAGTTACTCGGAACAGAACTACGAGCAGTACTTC,CASSYSEQNYEQYF
-,few,TRBV20-1,TRBJ1-1,TGCAGTGCTCCGAGTGAAGCTGCCATGAACACTGAAGCTTTCTTT,CSAPSEAAMNTEAFF
-,-,TRBV28,TRBJ2-5,TGTGCCAGCTCGAAAGGGGGGAACCAAGAGACCCAGTACTTC,CASSKGGNQETQYF
-,-,TRBV20-1,TRBJ2-1,TGCAGTGCTAGACGCCAGGGGAAAACATTGAATGAGCAGTTCTTC,CSARRQGKTLNEQFF
-,many,TRBV4-2,TRBJ2-1,TGTGCCAGCAGCCAAGATTTCGGCAATGAGCAGTTCTTC,CASSQDFGNEQFF
TRBD1,many,TRBV12-3/TRBV12-4,TRBJ2-1,TGTGCCAGCAGTTTAGGACAGGGCATAGCTTTCTTC,CASSLGQGIAFF
TRBD1,few,TRBV20-1,TRBJ2-7,TGCAGTGCCTCGGACAGGGCCCGCTACGAGCAGTACTTC,CSASDRARYEQYF
TRBD2,-,TRBV12-3/TRBV12-4,TRBJ2-1,TGTGCCAGCAGTTTTTTAGCGGGAGCGCGACATGAGCAGTTCTTC,CASSFLAGARHEQFF
TRBD2,many,TRBV5-1,TRBJ2-1,TGCGCCAGCAGGGCCGGGACTAGTAGTGGCCAACAGCAGTTCTTC,CASRAGTSSGQQQFF
-,-,TRBV7-9,TRBJ2-3,TGTGCCGGATCTAAGGACTTGAGCACAGATACGCAGTATTTT,CAGSKDLSTDTQYF
-,-,TRBV27,TRBJ2-1,TGTGCCAGCAGTTTAAACACCCGGGACGTCGGATACAATGAGCAGTTCTTC,CASSLNTRDVGYNEQFF
TRBD2,-,TRBV29-1,TRBJ2-1,TGCAGCGTTGAAGGGGGGGATAAGACTAGCGGGATGTTGAATGAGCAGTTCTTC,CSVEGGDKTSGMLNEQFF
TRBD1,few,TRBV6-5,TRBJ1-2,TGTGCCAGCAGTTACTCGAACCCCCCGAGGACAGGACACGGCTACACCTTC,CASSYSNPPRTGHGYTF
TRBD2,-,TRBV5-1,TRBJ2-3,TGCGCCAGCAGCTTGCATAGGGTTCGGCGGGAGGGCCCGGATACGCAGTATTTT,CASSLHRVRREGPDTQYF
-,many,TRBV13,TRBJ2-1,TGTGCCAGCAGCTCGAATGACGGGGGTCAGGGGCTATGGAGTGAGCAGTTCTTC,CASSSNDGGQGLWSEQFF
-,few,TRBV5-1,TRBJ2-7,TGCGCCAGCAGCCCTTTGGAAGTGGTTACTTACGAGCAGTACTTC,CASSPLEVVTYEQYF
TRBD2,few,TRBV20-1,TRBJ2-7,TGCAGTGCTGAGGGGCCTCTGGCGGGAGTGTCCTACGAGCAGTACTTC,CSAEGPLAGVSYEQYF
TRBD2,many,TRBV20-1,TRBJ2-7,TGCAGTGCTAGAGTAAGCGGGAGAAGAAACGAGCAGTACTTC,CSARVSGRRNEQYF
-,few,TRBV12-3/TRBV12-4,TRBJ2-5,TGTGCCAGCAGTTTGTTTGTCAACCAAGAGACCCAGTACTTC,CASSLFVNQETQYF
-,-,TRBV4-1,TRBJ2-1,TGCGCCAGCAGCCAAGATGTGATATACAATGAGCAGTTCTTC,CASSQDVIYNEQFF
TRBD2,many,TRBV7-2,TRBJ2-1,TGTGCCAGCAGCTCACTAGCGGTCTCCTACAATGAGCAGTTCTTC,CASSSLAVSYNEQFF
-,few,TRBV12-3/TRBV12-4,TRBJ2-5,TGTGCCACCCGGTCACGAGAGACCCAGTACTTC,CATRSRETQYF
-,-,TRBV7-9,TRBJ2-1,TGTGCCAGCAGCTTAGCACTCATGCGGGTAGACAATGAGCAGTTCTTC,CASSLALMRVDNEQFF
-,-,TRBV28,TRBJ2-1,TGTGCCACCACCTCGAAATGGCGGATCTGGTTCTTC,CATTSKWRIWFF
TRBD2,-,TRBV2,TRBJ2-1,TGTGCCAGCAGAGGGGCGGGAGCGTACAATGAGCAGTTCTTC,CASRGAGAYNEQFF
-,many,TRBV29-1,TRBJ2-2,TGCAGCGTTGCTTCCATTTATACAGGGAACACCGGGGAGCTGTTTTTT,CSVASIYTGNTGELFF
-,few,TRBV25-1,TRBJ1-2,TGTGCCAGCAGTGAATCTCTCAACTATGGCTACACCTTC,CASSESLNYGYTF
-,-,TRBV29-1,TRBJ1-1,TGCAGCGTCACAACAGGGTCTGAAGCTTTCTTT,CSVTTGSEAFF
-,-,TRBV24-1,TRBJ2-1,TGTGCCACCAGTGATACGACCGGGGGCTATGAGCAGTTCTTC,CATSDTTGGYEQFF
TRBD1,-,TRBV4-2,TRBJ1-2,TGTGCCAGCAGCCCAACCATCCGGGACAGCGCCTATGGCTACACCTTC,CASSPTIRDSAYGYTF
TRBD1,few,TRBV29-1,TRBJ1-2,TGCAGCGTGGGGACAGGGGACGGCTACACCTTC,CSVGTGDGYTF
TRBD2,many,TRBV12-3/TRBV12-4,TRBJ2-2,TGTGCCAGTTTTAGCGGGAGCCACACCGGGGAGCTGTTTTTT,CASFSGSHTGELFF
-,few,TRBV24-1,TRBJ2-5,TGTGCCACCAGTCGTGGGTTCGGGGAGACCCAGTACTTC,CATSRGFGETQYF
-,-,TRBV12-3/TRBV12-4,TRBJ2-3,TGTGCCAGTAAGGGACTCCTAGATACGCAGTATTTT,CASKGLLDTQYF
-,few,TRBV7-3,TRBJ2-6,TGTGCCAGCAGCCCTGAGGTTAGGGCTGGGGCCAACGTCCTGACTTTC,CASSPEVRAGANVLTF
TRBD2,many,TRBV12-3/TRBV12-4,TRBJ2-7,TGTGCCAGCAGTTTTCGCGGGAGGGCCGGCAACGAGCAGTACTTC,CASSFRGRAGNEQYF
TRBD2,-,TRBV6-2/TRBV6-3,TRBJ2-7,TGTGCCAGCAGCCGTAGCGGGGCAAGCTCCTACGAGCAGTACTTC,CASSRSGASSYEQYF
TRBD1,-,TRBV5-4,TRBJ1-1,TGTGCCAGCAGGCTACAGGGGGGAAGGACTGAAGCTTTCTTT,CASRLQGGRTEAFF
-,many,TRBV10-2,TRBJ2-1,TGCGCCAGCAACGATGGGACGTGGAATGAGCAGTTCTTC,CASNDGTWNEQFF
-,-,TRBV29-1,TRBJ2-7,TGCAGCGTTGGAGGCAGACTCACCGAGGAGCAGTACTTC,CSVGGRLTEEQYF
TRBD1,many,TRBV20-1,TRBJ2-2,TGCAGCACCACAGGGGAGACCGGCACCGGGGAGCTGTTTTTT,CSTTGETGTGELFF
TRBD1,-,TRBV29-1,TRBJ1-2,TGCAGCGTGGTCCCGGGACAGGGTTCCTATGGCTACACCTTC,CSVVPGQGSYGYTF
TRBD2,-,TRBV5-6,TRBJ2-1,TGTGCCAGCAGTACCGGGACTAGCGCCTACAATGAGCAGTTCTTC,CASSTGTSAYNEQFF
-,few,TRBV28,TRBJ2-7,TGTGCCAGCAGGGGTAACGAGCAGTACTTC,CASRGNEQYF
-,-,TRBV7-2,TRBJ2-5,TGTGCCAGCAGCTTAAGGTCCAGCCAAGAGACCCAGTACTTC,CASSLRSSQETQYF
-,few,TRBV5-1,TRBJ1-1,TGCGCCAGCAGCTTGGGGCAGGCGGAGGACACTGAAGCTTTCTTT,CASSLGQAEDTEAFF
-,few,TRBV7-2,TRBJ2-2,TGTGCCAGCAGCTTAGGCGAGGCCGGGGAGCTGTTTTTT,CASSLGEAGELFF
-,-,TRBV6-2/TRBV6-3,TRBJ2-2,TGTGCCAGCAGTTACTTCCTGAACACCGGGGAGCTGTTTTTT,CASSYFLNTGELFF
TRBD1,-,TRBV25-1,TRBJ2-1,TGTGCCAGCAGTGAACCGACCGGTAAGGGGACAGTTTACAATGAGCAGTTCTTC,CASSEPTGKGTVYNEQFF